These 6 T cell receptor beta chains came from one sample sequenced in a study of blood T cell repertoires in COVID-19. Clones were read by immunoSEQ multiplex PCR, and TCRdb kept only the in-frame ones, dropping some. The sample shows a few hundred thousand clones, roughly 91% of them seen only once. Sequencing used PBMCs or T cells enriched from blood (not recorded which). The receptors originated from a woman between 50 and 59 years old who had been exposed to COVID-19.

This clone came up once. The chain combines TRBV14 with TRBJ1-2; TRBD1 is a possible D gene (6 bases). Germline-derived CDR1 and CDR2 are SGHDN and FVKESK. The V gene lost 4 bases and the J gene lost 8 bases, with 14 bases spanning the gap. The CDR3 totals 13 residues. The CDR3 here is CASSPTGFRGYTF. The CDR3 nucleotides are TGTGCCAGCAGCCCCACAGGGTTTCGGGGCTACACCTTC. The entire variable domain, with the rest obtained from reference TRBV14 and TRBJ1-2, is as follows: EAGVTQFPSHSVIEKGQTVTLRCDPISGHDNLYWYRRVMGKEIKFLLHFVKESKQDESGMPNNRFLAERTGGTYSTLKVQPAELEDSGVYFCASSPTGFRGYTFGSGTRLTVV.

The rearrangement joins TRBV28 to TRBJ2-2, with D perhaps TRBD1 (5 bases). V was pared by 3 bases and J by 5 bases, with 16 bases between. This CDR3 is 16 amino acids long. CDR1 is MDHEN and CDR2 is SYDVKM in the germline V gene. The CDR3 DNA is TGTGCCAGCAGTTTTTCACCAGGGAAGCGAACCGGGGAGCTGTTTTTT. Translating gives CASSFSPGKRTGELFF.

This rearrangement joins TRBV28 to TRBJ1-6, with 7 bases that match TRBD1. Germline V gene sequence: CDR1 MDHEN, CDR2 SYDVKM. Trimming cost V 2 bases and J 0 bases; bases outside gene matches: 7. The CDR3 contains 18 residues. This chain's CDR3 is CASSLPRQGLSYNSPLHF. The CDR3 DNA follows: TGTGCCAGCAGTTTACCCAGACAGGGCCTCTCCTATAATTCACCCCTCCACTTT. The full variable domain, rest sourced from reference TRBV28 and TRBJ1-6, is DVKVTQSSRYLVKRTGEKVFLECVQDMDHENMFWYRQDPGLGLRLIYFSYDVKMKEKGDIPEGYSVSREKKERFSLILESASTNQTSMYLCASSLPRQGLSYNSPLHFGNGTRLTVT.

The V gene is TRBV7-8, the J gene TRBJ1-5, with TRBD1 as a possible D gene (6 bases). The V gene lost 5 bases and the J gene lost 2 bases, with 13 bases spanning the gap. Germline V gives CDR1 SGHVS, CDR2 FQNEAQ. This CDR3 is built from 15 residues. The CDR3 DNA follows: TGTGCCAGCAGCATCACTTACAGGGGCAATCAGCCCCAGCATTTT. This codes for CASSITYRGNQPQHF.

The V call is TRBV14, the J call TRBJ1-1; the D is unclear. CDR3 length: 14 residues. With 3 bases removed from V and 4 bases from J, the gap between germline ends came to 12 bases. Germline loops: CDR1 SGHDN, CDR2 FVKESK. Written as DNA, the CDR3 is TGTGCCAGCAGCCATCAACCATGGGCCACTGAAGCTTTCTTT. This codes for CASSHQPWATEAFF.

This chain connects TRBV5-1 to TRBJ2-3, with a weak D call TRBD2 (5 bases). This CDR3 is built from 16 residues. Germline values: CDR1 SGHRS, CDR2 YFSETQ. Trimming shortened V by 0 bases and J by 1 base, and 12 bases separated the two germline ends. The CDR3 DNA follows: TGCGCCAGCAGCTTGGATTCGGGTAGCGGCACAGATACGCAGTATTTT. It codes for CASSLDSGSGTDTQYF.